Described below is a single T cell receptor beta chain sequence and its context. Its antigen remains unidentified. It was with 60 Vbeta and 13 Jbeta primers that the PCR ran. The repertoire was sequenced with immunoSEQ multiplex PCR; TCRdb's copy has only in-frame clones and lacks some. This sample's table reports under 85,000 clones. This sample was taken from a study of cytomegalovirus exposure and HLA in healthy donors. Regarding the study as a whole: HLA-A and HLA-B allele assignments for most subjects were reportedly predicted accurately using TCR beta sequences. Relative to equally common others, HLA-associated TCR beta chains showed greater clonal expansion in a later analysis.

The CDR3 is 15 residues long. CDR1 is MNHEY and CDR2 is SMNVEV in the germline V gene (reference sequence). Trimming took 8 bases from V and 8 from J; bases not matched to a gene: 17. Among the donors, all were healthy bone marrow donors. At the time of sampling, donors were nominally healthy, though unrecorded immune exposures were likely. The clonotype originates from a boy aged 5-17 years in good health and CMV-seronegative. The chain uses TRBV27 and TRBJ1-2; 7 bases are shared with TRBD1. Source material: PBMCs. The DNA for the CDR3 is TGTGCCAGCCGCCCAGCCTTTGACAGGGTAGGGGGCTACACCTTC. Protein sequence: CASRPAFDRVGGYTF.